One TCR beta chain is described in this entry. Its target is not known. The second PCR ran about 6 to 12 cycles with a sample-barcoded 5' primer and J-beta primers. CDR3-containing paired-end reads numbering at least 2.5 million came from each sample. MiXCR was run by TCRdb on the 5' RACE reads, yielding one entry per CDR3 protein. Of more than 1.4 million distinct CDR3 sequences listed, roughly 45% were seen once; the top ten hold 7.9%. Germline V gene data show CDR1 as DFQATT and CDR2 as SNEGSKA (reference sequence). The V segment lost 1 base and the J segment 6 bases; nucleotides outside the gene matches: 12. The CDR3 has 16 residues. The study drew donors from healthy Caucasian individuals in Russia aged roughly 6 to 90. This record comes from a study of blood T cells in healthy people across ages. Broader study findings: Since the PBMCs were unsorted, naive and antigen-experienced cells could not be conclusively compared.

The sequence came from a woman aged 18-30 years in good health. Input material: blood. The chain couples TRBV20-1 to TRBJ2-1; 7 bases line up with TRBD2. The DNA for the CDR3 is TGCAGTGCTAGAGGTAAATCTAGCGGAGTAATCAATGAGCAGTTCTTC. Translation: CSARGKSSGVINEQFF.